This note documents a single T cell receptor (beta chain) sequence. What it binds is unknown. The germline V gene encodes CDR1 SGHRS and CDR2 YFSETQ. There are 15 residues in the CDR3. Trimming cost V 4 bases and J 4 bases, with 17 bases left between them. These data come from a study of Tregs in tolerant kidney transplant recipients. The wider study: A roughly 3-day belatacept mixed lymphocyte reaction, sometimes plus 5-day graft donor restimulation, preceded CD4+CD25+CD127- sorting. Antibodies separated recipient from donor cells.

Whole-study findings and limits: Tregs expanded with activated donor B cells seemed most donor-specific. Validation in larger populations is needed because few patients were studied.

The repertoire was sequenced with immunoSEQ multiplex PCR; TCRdb's copy has only in-frame clones and lacks some. There are about 44,000 clones in the sample; roughly 95% occur only once, and about 0.36% lies in the top ten. Sequenced material: Tregs from blood cultured with allogeneic cells. The V call is TRBV5-1, the J call TRBJ1-2, with a tentative D call TRBD1 (5 bases). The sequence was collected from a human donor in good health. The chain's CDR3 is CASSPPGTGRYGYTF. The CDR3 bases are TGCGCCAGCAGCCCGCCCGGCACAGGCCGCTATGGCTACACCTTC.